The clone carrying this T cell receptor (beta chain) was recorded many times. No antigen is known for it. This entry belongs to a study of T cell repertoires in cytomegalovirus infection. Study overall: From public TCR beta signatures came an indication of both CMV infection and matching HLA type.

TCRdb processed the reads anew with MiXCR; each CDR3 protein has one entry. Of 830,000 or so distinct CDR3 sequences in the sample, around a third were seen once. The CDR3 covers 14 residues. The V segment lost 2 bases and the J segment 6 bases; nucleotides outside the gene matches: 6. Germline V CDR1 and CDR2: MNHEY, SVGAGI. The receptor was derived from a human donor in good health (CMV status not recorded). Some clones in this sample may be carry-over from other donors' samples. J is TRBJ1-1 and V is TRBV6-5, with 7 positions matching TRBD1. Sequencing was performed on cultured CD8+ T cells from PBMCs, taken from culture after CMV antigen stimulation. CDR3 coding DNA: TGTGCCAGCAGTTACAGTACAGGGGTCCCTGAAGCTTTCTTT. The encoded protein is CASSYSTGVPEAFF.